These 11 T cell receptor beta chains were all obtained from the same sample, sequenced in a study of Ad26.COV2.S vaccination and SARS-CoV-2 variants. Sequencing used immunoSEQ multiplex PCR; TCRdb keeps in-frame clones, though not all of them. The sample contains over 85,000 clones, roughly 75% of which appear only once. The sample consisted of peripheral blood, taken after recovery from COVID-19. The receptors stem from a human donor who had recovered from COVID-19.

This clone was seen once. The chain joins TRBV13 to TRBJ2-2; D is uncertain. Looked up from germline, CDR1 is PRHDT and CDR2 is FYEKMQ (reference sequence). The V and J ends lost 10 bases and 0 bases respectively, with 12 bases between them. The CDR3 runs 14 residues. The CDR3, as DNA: TGTGCCACCACCGGGCCGACGAACACCGGGGAGCTGTTTTTT. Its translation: CATTGPTNTGELFF.

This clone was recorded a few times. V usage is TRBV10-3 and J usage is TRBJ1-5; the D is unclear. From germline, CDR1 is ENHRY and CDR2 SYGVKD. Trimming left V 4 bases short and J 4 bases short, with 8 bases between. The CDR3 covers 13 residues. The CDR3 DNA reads TGTGCCATCAGTGGAACGGGAAATCAGCCCCAGCATTTT. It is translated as CAISGTGNQPQHF.

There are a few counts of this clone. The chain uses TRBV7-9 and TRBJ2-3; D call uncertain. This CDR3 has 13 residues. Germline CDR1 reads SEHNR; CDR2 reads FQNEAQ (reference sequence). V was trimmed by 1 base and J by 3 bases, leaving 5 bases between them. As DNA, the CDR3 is TGTGCCAGCAGCTTAGGGGCGACAGATACGCAGTATTTT. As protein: CASSLGATDTQYF. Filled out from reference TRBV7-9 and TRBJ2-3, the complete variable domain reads DTGVSQNPRHKITKRGQNVTFRCDPISEHNRLYWYRQTLGQGPEFLTYFQNEAQLEKSRLLSDRFSAERPKGSFSTLEIQRTEQGDSAMYLCASSLGATDTQYFGPGTRLTVL.

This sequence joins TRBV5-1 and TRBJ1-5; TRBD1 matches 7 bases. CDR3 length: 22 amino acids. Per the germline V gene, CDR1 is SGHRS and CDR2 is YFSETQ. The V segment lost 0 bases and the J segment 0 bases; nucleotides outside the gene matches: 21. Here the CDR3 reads CASSLEGGGGGWKATSNQPQHF. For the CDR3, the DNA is TGCGCCAGCAGCTTGGAAGGGGGCGGCGGGGGGTGGAAAGCGACTAGCAATCAGCCCCAGCATTTT.

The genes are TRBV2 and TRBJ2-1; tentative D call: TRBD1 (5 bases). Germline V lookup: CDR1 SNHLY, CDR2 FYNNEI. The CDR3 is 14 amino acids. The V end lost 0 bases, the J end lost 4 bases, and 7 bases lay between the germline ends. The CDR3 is CASSEAGPYNEQFF. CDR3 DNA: TGTGCCAGCAGTGAAGCGGGGCCGTACAATGAGCAGTTCTTC.

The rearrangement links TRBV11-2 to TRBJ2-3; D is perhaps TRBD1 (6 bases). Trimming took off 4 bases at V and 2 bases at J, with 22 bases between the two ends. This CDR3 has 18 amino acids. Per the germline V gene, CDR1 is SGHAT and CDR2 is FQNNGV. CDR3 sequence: CASSSTIPGTSSTDTQYF. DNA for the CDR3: TGTGCCAGCAGCTCAACCATCCCCGGGACAAGCTCCACAGATACGCAGTATTTT. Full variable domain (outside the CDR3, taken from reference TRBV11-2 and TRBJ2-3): EAGVAQSPRYKIIEKRQSVAFWCNPISGHATLYWYQQILGQGPKLLIQFQNNGVVDDSQLPKDRFSAERLKGVDSTLKIQPAKLEDSAVYLCASSSTIPGTSSTDTQYFGPGTRLTVL.

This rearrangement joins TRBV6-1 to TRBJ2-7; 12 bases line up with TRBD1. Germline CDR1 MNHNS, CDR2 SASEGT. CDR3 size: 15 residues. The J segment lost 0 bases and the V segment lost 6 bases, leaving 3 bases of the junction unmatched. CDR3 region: CASSRGQGASYEQYF. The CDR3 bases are TGTGCCAGCAGCCGGGGACAGGGGGCCTCCTACGAGCAGTACTTC.

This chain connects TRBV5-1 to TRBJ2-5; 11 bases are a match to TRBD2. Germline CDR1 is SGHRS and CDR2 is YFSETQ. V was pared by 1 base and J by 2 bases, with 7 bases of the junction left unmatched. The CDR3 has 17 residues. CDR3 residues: CASSLTRLAGPQETQYF. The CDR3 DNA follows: TGCGCCAGCAGCTTGACGCGACTAGCGGGACCTCAAGAGACCCAGTACTTC.

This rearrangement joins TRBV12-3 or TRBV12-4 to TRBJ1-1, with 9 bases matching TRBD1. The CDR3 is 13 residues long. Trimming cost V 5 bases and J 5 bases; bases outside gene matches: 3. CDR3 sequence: CASSTGGLTEAFF. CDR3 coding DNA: TGTGCCAGCAGTACAGGGGGCTTAACTGAAGCTTTCTTT.

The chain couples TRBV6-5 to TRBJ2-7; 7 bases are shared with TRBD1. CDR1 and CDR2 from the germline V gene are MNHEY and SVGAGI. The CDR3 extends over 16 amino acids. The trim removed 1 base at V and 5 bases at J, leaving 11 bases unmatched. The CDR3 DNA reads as TGTGCCAGCAGTTACTGGAACGGACAGGAGGTAGACGAGCAGTACTTC. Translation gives CASSYWNGQEVDEQYF.

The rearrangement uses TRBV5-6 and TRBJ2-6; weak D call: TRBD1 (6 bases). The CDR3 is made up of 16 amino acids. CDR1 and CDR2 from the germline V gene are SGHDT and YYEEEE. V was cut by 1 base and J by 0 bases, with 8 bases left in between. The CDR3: CASSLTGFSGANVLTF. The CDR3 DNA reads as TGTGCCAGCAGCTTGACAGGGTTCTCTGGGGCCAACGTCCTGACTTTC.